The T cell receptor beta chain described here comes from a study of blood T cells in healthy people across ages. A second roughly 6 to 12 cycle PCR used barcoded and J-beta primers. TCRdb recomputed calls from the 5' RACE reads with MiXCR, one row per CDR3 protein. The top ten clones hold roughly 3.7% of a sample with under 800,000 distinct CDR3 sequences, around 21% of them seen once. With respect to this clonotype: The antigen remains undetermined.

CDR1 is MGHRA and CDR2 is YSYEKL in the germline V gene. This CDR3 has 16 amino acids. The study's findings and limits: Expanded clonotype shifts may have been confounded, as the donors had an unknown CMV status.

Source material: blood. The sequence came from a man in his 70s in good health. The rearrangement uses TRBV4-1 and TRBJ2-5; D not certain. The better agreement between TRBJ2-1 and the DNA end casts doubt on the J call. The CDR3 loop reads CASSQGQQNWYNEQFF. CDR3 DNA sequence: TGCGCCAGCAGCCAAGGCCAGCAGAATTGGTACAATGAGCAGTTCTTC.